The 14 T cell receptor beta chains presented below share a single source sample, sequenced in a study of T-cell reconstitution after alpha-beta-depleted transplantation in children (dated by TCRdb to about 2016). The treatment or condition label for this specimen denotes: allogeneic hematopoietic cell transplantation with graft depleted of TCRalphabeta T cells and CD19 B cells. Library prep was done by PCR. Sequencer: Illumina HiSeq 2500. Molecular barcoding was employed in the preparation of TCR libraries, with unique molecular identifiers being used to normalize TCRbeta repertoire quantification. TCRdb cleaned the public reads at Q25 with fastp, built clones with MiXCR and kept in-frame beta chains. Each entry is one CDR3 protein sequence, shown with its most common DNA and genes. This sample has a few hundred thousand distinct CDR3 sequences in its table, and 27% of those were observed once. The ten largest clones take up under 45% of the sample.

This specimen consisted of PBMCs, obtained before TCRalphabeta/CD19-depleted stem cell transplant. The receptors originated from a boy under three years old with Wiskott-Aldrich syndrome, due to receive a stem cell transplant.

The genes are TRBV20-1 and TRBJ2-1, with a weak D call TRBD2 (5 bases). Germline CDR1 reads DFQATT; CDR2 reads SNEGSKA (reference sequence). The CDR3 covers 15 residues. Trimming pared 1 base from V and 5 bases from J, leaving 15 bases between. The CDR3 loop reads CSARGGDFLNNEQFF. The DNA for the CDR3 is TGCAGTGCTAGAGGGGGAGACTTCCTGAACAATGAGCAGTTCTTC.

The genes are TRBV5-6 and TRBJ2-2, with 8 bases fitting TRBD2. CDR1 is SGHDT and CDR2 is YYEEEE in the germline V gene. The length of the CDR3 is 14 residues. The ends lost 4 bases at V and 6 bases at J; junction bases unmatched: 5. Written as DNA, the CDR3 is TGTGCCAGCAGCCAGGGACTAGTCCCCGGGGAGCTGTTTTTT. This sequence encodes CASSQGLVPGELFF.

The chain links TRBV5-6 to TRBJ2-1; 7 bases fit TRBD1. This CDR3 spans 15 amino acids. Losses at the gene ends were 1 base for V and 7 bases for J; bases not matched to a gene: 8. Germline CDR1 SGHDT, CDR2 YYEEEE. The CDR3 DNA sequence: TGTGCCAGCAGCTTGTCGTACAGGGGTAGAAATGAGCAGTTCTTC. Translated: CASSLSYRGRNEQFF.

This clonotype was detected only a few times. The chain employs TRBV27 and TRBJ2-2; 10 nucleotides align to TRBD2. The CDR3 runs to 17 residues. V was clipped by 1 base and J by 5 bases; unmatched bases: 7. CDR1 MNHEY and CDR2 SMNVEV come from the germline V gene (reference sequence). DNA for the CDR3: TGTGCCAGCAGTTTATACCTAGCGGGAGTGAGGACCGGGGAGCTGTTTTTT. Amino acids: CASSLYLAGVRTGELFF.

This clonotype appeared a few times. The genes are TRBV15 and TRBJ2-1; 11 nucleotides agree with TRBD1. The junction had 2 bases not matched to a gene; V was cut back by 3 bases and J by 4 bases. CDR3 length: 15 residues. From germline, CDR1 is LNHNV and CDR2 YYDKDF (reference sequence). CDR3 DNA: TGTGCCACCAGCAGCCGGGACAGGGGGTACAATGAGCAGTTCTTC. This sequence encodes CATSSRDRGYNEQFF.

CDR3 protein: CASSPLAPETQYF. The CDR3 DNA reads as TGCGCCAGCAGCCCGCTAGCCCCAGAGACCCAGTACTTC. The chain couples TRBV5-1 to TRBJ2-5; D is perhaps TRBD2 (5 bases). The CDR3 extends over 13 amino acids. Germline V gene sequence: CDR1 SGHRS, CDR2 YFSETQ. V shed 4 bases and J shed 4 bases, with 11 bases lying between them.

The rearrangement uses TRBV29-1 and TRBJ2-3, with 8 bases that match TRBD2. Trimming at V came to 2 bases and at J to 0 bases, leaving 13 bases not matched to a gene. The CDR3 covers 18 residues. The germline V gene encodes CDR1 SQVTM and CDR2 ANQGSEA. CDR3 bases: TGCAGCGTTGAAACCGGGGGGGACGGACCCCCTAGCACAGATACGCAGTATTTT. Amino acids: CSVETGGDGPPSTDTQYF.

The V and J genes are TRBV28 and TRBJ1-5; D not resolved. The V end was cut by 3 bases, the J end by 5 bases, with 14 bases between. Germline CDR1 and CDR2: MDHEN and SYDVKM. The CDR3 runs to 15 residues. The CDR3 nucleotides read TGTGCCAGCAGTTTTGCCAGGCCCTTCTATCAGCCCCAGCATTTT. This codes for CASSFARPFYQPQHF. The variable domain in full, completed from reference TRBV28 and TRBJ1-5, reads DVKVTQSSRYLVKRTGEKVFLECVQDMDHENMFWYRQDPGLGLRLIYFSYDVKMKEKGDIPEGYSVSREKKERFSLILESASTNQTSMYLCASSFARPFYQPQHFGDGTRLSIL.

This clonotype was seen a few times. V is TRBV24-1 and J is TRBJ2-1; 10 bases agree with TRBD2. CDR1 and CDR2 (germline): KGHDR, SFDVKD. Trimming took 5 bases from V and 6 from J; bases not matched to a gene: 9. The CDR3 spans 16 residues. The CDR3 is CATSGLGLAVFNEQFF. The CDR3 region has the DNA TGTGCCACCAGTGGCCTAGGACTAGCGGTATTCAATGAGCAGTTCTTC.

This clonotype was seen more than once but under ten times. The rearrangement uses TRBV6-2 or TRBV6-3 and TRBJ1-1; D perhaps matches TRBD1 (5 bases). CDR3 length: 14 amino acids. CDR1 MNHEY and CDR2 SVGEGT come from the germline V gene. The germline V and J ends were trimmed by 3 bases and 0 bases, with 8 bases remaining between them. In DNA form, the CDR3 reads TGTGCCAGCAGTTATGGGGCTATGAACACTGAAGCTTTCTTT. Amino acids: CASSYGAMNTEAFF.

This chain uses TRBV28 with TRBJ2-2; TRBD1 matches at 7 bases. Per germline, CDR1 MDHEN and CDR2 SYDVKM. The CDR3 totals 16 residues. The ends lost 4 bases at V and 5 bases at J; junction bases unmatched: 10. The CDR3 nucleotides are TGTGCCAGCAGTTCCTGGACAGGAGCCTTAACCGGGGAGCTGTTTTTT. Residues: CASSSWTGALTGELFF. Filled out from reference TRBV28 and TRBJ2-2, the complete variable domain reads DVKVTQSSRYLVKRTGEKVFLECVQDMDHENMFWYRQDPGLGLRLIYFSYDVKMKEKGDIPEGYSVSREKKERFSLILESASTNQTSMYLCASSSWTGALTGELFFGEGSRLTVL.

The rearrangement joins TRBV18 to TRBJ2-3; D not resolved. Trimming took off 5 bases at V and 2 bases at J, with 11 bases between the two ends. The CDR3 runs 14 residues. The V gene's germline CDR1 is KGHSH and CDR2 LQKENI. This chain's CDR3 is CASSAFLVTDTQYF. CDR3 in DNA: TGTGCCAGCTCAGCTTTTCTCGTCACAGATACGCAGTATTTT.

The chain couples TRBV2 to TRBJ2-2, with 9 positions matching TRBD1. V shed 4 bases and J 0 bases; nucleotides not matched to a gene: 12. Germline V gives CDR1 SNHLY, CDR2 FYNNEI. The CDR3 runs 19 residues. CDR3 bases: TGTGCCAGCAGTGCCTCCCGGGACAGGGACTATCCGAACACCGGGGAGCTGTTTTTT. This gives the protein CASSASRDRDYPNTGELFF.

This clonotype has only a few counts. The chain is built from TRBV6-5 and TRBJ1-1; a possible D gene is TRBD1 (5 bases). The germline CDR1 and CDR2 sequences are MNHEY and SVGAGI. This CDR3 contains 14 residues. V was trimmed by 2 bases and J by 0 bases, leaving 7 bases between them. As DNA, the CDR3 is TGTGCCAGCAGTTACGGGACTTTGAACACTGAAGCTTTCTTT. This codes for CASSYGTLNTEAFF.